A selection of T cell receptor beta chains follows, all from one sample in a study of neurological immune-mediated disorders. TCRdb used MiXCR to reprocess the 5' RACE reads, holding one entry per CDR3 protein. Among over 60,000 distinct CDR3 sequences listed, 4.5% to 5.5% were seen once. The material sequenced was PBMCs. The source is a woman aged 50 to 60 with multiple sclerosis. Both conserved end residues are part of each CDR3. Fields, in order: D gene, clone size, V gene, J gene, CDR3 DNA, CDR3 protein. A D gene is named only where the DNA matches it firmly. Rows may omit the clone size; those that give it use once, few, many or a size class.

>-|many|TRBV5-5|TRBJ2-7
TGTGCCAGCAGAACCTCGGGGGTCCACGAGCAGTACTTC
CASRTSGVHEQYF
>-|many|TRBV12-3/TRBV12-4|TRBJ2-3
TGTGCCAGCAGTGCCTTAGGGGGAAGCACAGATACGCAGTATTTT
CASSALGGSTDTQYF
>-|many|TRBV5-1|TRBJ2-2
TGCGCCAGCAGCTTGGAACCTACCGGGGAGCTGTTTTTT
CASSLEPTGELFF
>-|many|TRBV7-2|TRBJ2-1
TGTGCCAGCAGCTTAAGGTCGGGGGACGTCAGGGAGCAGTTCTTC
CASSLRSGDVREQFF
>-|many|TRBV15|TRBJ1-3
TGTGCCACCAGCAGAGATAGGCAGAGCTCTGGAAACACCATATATTTT
CATSRDRQSSGNTIYF
>-|many|TRBV20-1|TRBJ2-6
TGCAGTGCCGCTAGAGCGAACAGTGGGGCCAACGTCCTGACTTTC
CSAARANSGANVLTF
>-|few|TRBV5-1|TRBJ2-2
TGCGCCAGCAGCTTGAATGGCGGTGCGAACACCGGGGAGCTGTTTTTT
CASSLNGGANTGELFF
>-|many|TRBV27|TRBJ1-2
TGTGCCAGCAGTTTCGGACCTAACTATGGCTACACCTTC
CASSFGPNYGYTF
>-|-|TRBV6-5|TRBJ2-2
TGTGCCAGCAGTTACGGCGGGGAGCTGTTTTTT
CASSYGGELFF
>-|many|TRBV5-5|TRBJ1-5
TGTGCCAGCAGCGTGGACAGTTTTTATAGCAATCAGCCCCAGCATTTT
CASSVDSFYSNQPQHF
>-|many|TRBV20-1|TRBJ1-1
TGCAGTGCCGAGGGAGGAAAAGCTTTCTTT
CSAEGGKAFF
>-|many|TRBV5-1|TRBJ2-7
TGCGCCAGCAGCTTGGAAACAGGGAACTACGAGCAGTACTTC
CASSLETGNYEQYF
>TRBD2|many|TRBV5-6|TRBJ2-3
TGTGCCAGCACTACCGGACTAGTCACAGATACGCAGTATTTT
CASTTGLVTDTQYF
>TRBD2|many|TRBV7-2|TRBJ2-1
TGTGCCAGCAGCGGGCGGGGGATCTACAATGAGCAGTTCTTC
CASSGRGIYNEQFF
>-|many|TRBV4-3|TRBJ1-2
TGCGCCAGCAGTCCAGGGGAGGGGCCCTATGGCTACACCTTC
CASSPGEGPYGYTF
>TRBD1|many|TRBV20-1|TRBJ2-2
TGCAGTGCTAGCTATACCGGGACAGGGGACACCGGGGAGCTGTTTTTT
CSASYTGTGDTGELFF
>TRBD1|many|TRBV28|TRBJ1-1
TGTGCCAGCAGTTGGGACAGGGGGACTGAAGCTTTCTTT
CASSWDRGTEAFF
>TRBD1|few|TRBV18|TRBJ2-1
TGTGCCAGCTCACCCCTGACAGGGACCTACAATGAGCAGTTCTTC
CASSPLTGTYNEQFF
>-|-|TRBV7-6|TRBJ2-3
TGTGCCAGCAGCTTAGTCCCCACAGGGGGGGGCACAGATACGCAGTATTTT
CASSLVPTGGGTDTQYF
>-|many|TRBV20-1|TRBJ2-7
TGCAGTGCTAGAATTGGATTGGCCGAGCAGTACTTC
CSARIGLAEQYF
>TRBD2|many|TRBV5-1|TRBJ2-3
TGCGCCAGCAGTTTCGGACTAGCGGGCACAGATACGCAGTATTTT
CASSFGLAGTDTQYF